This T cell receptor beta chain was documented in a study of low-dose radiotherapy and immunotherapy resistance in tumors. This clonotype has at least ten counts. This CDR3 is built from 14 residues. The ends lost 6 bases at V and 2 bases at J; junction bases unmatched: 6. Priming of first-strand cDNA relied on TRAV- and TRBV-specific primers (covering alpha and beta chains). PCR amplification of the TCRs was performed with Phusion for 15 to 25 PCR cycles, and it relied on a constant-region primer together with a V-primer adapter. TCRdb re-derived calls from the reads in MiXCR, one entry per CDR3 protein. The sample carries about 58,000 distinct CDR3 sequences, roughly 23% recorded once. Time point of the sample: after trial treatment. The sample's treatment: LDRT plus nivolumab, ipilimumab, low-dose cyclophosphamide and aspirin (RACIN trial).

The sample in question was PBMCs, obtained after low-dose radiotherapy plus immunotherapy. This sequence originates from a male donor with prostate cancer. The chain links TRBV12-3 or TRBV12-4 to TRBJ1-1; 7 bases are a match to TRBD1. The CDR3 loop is CASRRGQDNTEAFF. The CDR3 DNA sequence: TGTGCCAGCAGACGCGGACAGGATAACACTGAAGCTTTCTTT.